This T cell receptor (beta chain) came from a study of breast tumors, draining lymph nodes, adjacent tissues. General study results and limits: Luminal-like breast cancer showed significantly greater tumor-nontumor repertoire similarity than basal-like breast cancer did. Tumor repertoires ranked between lymph nodes and nontumor tissue in diversity, with V and J gene preferences.

In its sample, this clonotype was seen many times. The antigen is undetermined. The V gene end was trimmed by 4 bases and the J gene end by 2 bases; junction bases not matched to a gene: 0. The CDR3 is 14 residues long. CDR1 MGHRA and CDR2 YSYEKL come from the germline V gene. Breast cancer patients provided tissue from their axillary draining lymph nodes. TCRdb recomputed calls from the multiplex PCR reads with MiXCR, one row per CDR3 protein. The table has approximately 190,000 distinct CDR3 sequences, roughly 31% seen once. Material: axillary lymph node tissue. This receptor was identified in a female donor with breast cancer. Some clones in this sample may be carry-over from other donors' samples. The genes are TRBV4-1 and TRBJ2-7, with 12 bases fitting TRBD1. The CDR3 region has the DNA TGCGCCAGCAGCCGGGACAGGGGGCCCTACGAGCAGTACTTC. It translates to CASSRDRGPYEQYF.